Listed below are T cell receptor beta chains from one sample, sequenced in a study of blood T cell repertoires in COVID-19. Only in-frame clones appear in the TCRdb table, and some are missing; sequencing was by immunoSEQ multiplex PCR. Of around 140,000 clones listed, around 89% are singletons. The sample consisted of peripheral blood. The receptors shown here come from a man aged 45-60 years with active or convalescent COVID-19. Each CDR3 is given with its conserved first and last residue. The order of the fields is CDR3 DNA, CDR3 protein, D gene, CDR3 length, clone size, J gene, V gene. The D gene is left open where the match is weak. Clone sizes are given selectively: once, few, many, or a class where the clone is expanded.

CDR3 DNA: TGTGCCAGCAGTGAAGACAGGGGGCCTCAGCCCCAGCATTTT
CDR3 protein: CASSEDRGPQPQHF
D gene: TRBD1
CDR3 length: 14
clone size: once
J gene: TRBJ1-5
V gene: TRBV6-1

CDR3 DNA: TGTGCCAGCAGCTCGCAGGGGGTTGGAAACACCATATATTTT
CDR3 protein: CASSSQGVGNTIYF
D gene: TRBD1
CDR3 length: 14
clone size: once
J gene: TRBJ1-3
V gene: TRBV11-2

CDR3 DNA: TGCAGTGCTAGTGGGAGGGCCCAGAATGAGCAGTTCTTC
CDR3 protein: CSASGRAQNEQFF
D gene: TRBD2
CDR3 length: 13
clone size: -
J gene: TRBJ2-1
V gene: TRBV20-1

CDR3 DNA: TGTGCCTGGAGTGTACGAGGCCGGACTACTGGAAACACCATATATTTT
CDR3 protein: CAWSVRGRTTGNTIYF
D gene: -
CDR3 length: 16
clone size: -
J gene: TRBJ1-3
V gene: TRBV30

CDR3 DNA: TGTGCCAGTAGTACATTAGACAGGGGTAATCAGCCCCAGCATTTT
CDR3 protein: CASSTLDRGNQPQHF
D gene: TRBD1
CDR3 length: 15
clone size: -
J gene: TRBJ1-5
V gene: TRBV19

CDR3 DNA: TGTGCCAGCAGCATAACGGTCCTGCCAGGGGGACAAGAGACCCAGTACTTC
CDR3 protein: CASSITVLPGGQETQYF
D gene: TRBD1
CDR3 length: 17
clone size: -
J gene: TRBJ2-5
V gene: TRBV7-6

CDR3 DNA: TGTGCCAGCAGCCCTAGTCCCAGCGGGGGGACCGGGGAGCTGTTTTTT
CDR3 protein: CASSPSPSGGTGELFF
D gene: TRBD2
CDR3 length: 16
clone size: -
J gene: TRBJ2-2
V gene: TRBV7-7

CDR3 DNA: TGTGCCAGCAGCTTAGGGATGGGACTCGTCACTGGGGAGCAGTTCTTC
CDR3 protein: CASSLGMGLVTGEQFF
D gene: -
CDR3 length: 16
clone size: -
J gene: TRBJ2-1
V gene: TRBV7-2

CDR3 DNA: TGTGCCAGCAGTGTCCTAGCGGTCAACACCGGGGAGCTGTTTTTT
CDR3 protein: CASSVLAVNTGELFF
D gene: TRBD2
CDR3 length: 15
clone size: -
J gene: TRBJ2-2
V gene: TRBV2

CDR3 DNA: TGTGCCAGCAGGGCACAGAATCAGCCCCAGCATTTT
CDR3 protein: CASRAQNQPQHF
D gene: -
CDR3 length: 12
clone size: -
J gene: TRBJ1-5
V gene: TRBV27

CDR3 DNA: TGTGCCAGCAGCCAAGAGGCTGCCCGGCCTAGCGATGAGCAGTTCTTC
CDR3 protein: CASSQEAARPSDEQFF
D gene: -
CDR3 length: 16
clone size: -
J gene: TRBJ2-1
V gene: TRBV3-1/TRBV3-2

CDR3 DNA: TGCGCCAGCAGCTTGGGGCAGGGAGGTAGCGAGCAGTACTTC
CDR3 protein: CASSLGQGGSEQYF
D gene: -
CDR3 length: 14
clone size: -
J gene: TRBJ2-7
V gene: TRBV5-1

CDR3 DNA: TGCGCCAGCAGCCAAGAAGGCCGACAGGGACAAAATGAAAAACTGTTTTTT
CDR3 protein: CASSQEGRQGQNEKLFF
D gene: TRBD1
CDR3 length: 17
clone size: -
J gene: TRBJ1-4
V gene: TRBV4-1

CDR3 DNA: TGTGCCAGCAGCGTAGTGGGGGACAGCCAACTATGGAGAACCTTC
CDR3 protein: CASSVVGDSQLWRTF
D gene: TRBD1
CDR3 length: 15
clone size: -
J gene: TRBJ1-2
V gene: TRBV9

CDR3 DNA: TGTGCCAGCAGCCAAGTAGTAGTTATGAACACTGAAGCTTTCTTT
CDR3 protein: CASSQVVVMNTEAFF
D gene: -
CDR3 length: 15
clone size: -
J gene: TRBJ1-1
V gene: TRBV14

CDR3 DNA: TGTGCCAGCAGTTTAGCAGGACAGGGGAATCAGCCCCAGCATTTT
CDR3 protein: CASSLAGQGNQPQHF
D gene: TRBD1
CDR3 length: 15
clone size: -
J gene: TRBJ1-5
V gene: TRBV28

CDR3 DNA: TGTGCCAGCAGCGGAGGCCCGGGGGGGGCTCGGGAGCAGTACTTC
CDR3 protein: CASSGGPGGAREQYF
D gene: TRBD2
CDR3 length: 15
clone size: -
J gene: TRBJ2-7
V gene: TRBV9

CDR3 DNA: TGTGCCAGCAGTTTAAGAACTAGCGGAACTACCGGGGAGCTGTTTTTT
CDR3 protein: CASSLRTSGTTGELFF
D gene: TRBD2
CDR3 length: 16
clone size: -
J gene: TRBJ2-2
V gene: TRBV28

CDR3 DNA: TGTGCCAGCAGTTTGCTAAGGAGCTCCTACAATGAGCAGTTCTTC
CDR3 protein: CASSLLRSSYNEQFF
D gene: -
CDR3 length: 15
clone size: -
J gene: TRBJ2-1
V gene: TRBV28

CDR3 DNA: TGTGCCAGCAGTCGCGGGGGACCATACTCTGGAAACACCATATATTTT
CDR3 protein: CASSRGGPYSGNTIYF
D gene: -
CDR3 length: 16
clone size: -
J gene: TRBJ1-3
V gene: TRBV2

CDR3 DNA: TGTGCCAGCAGCCCTCAGGGGGTAACCACAGATACGCAGTATTTT
CDR3 protein: CASSPQGVTTDTQYF
D gene: TRBD1
CDR3 length: 15
clone size: -
J gene: TRBJ2-3
V gene: TRBV28

CDR3 DNA: TGTGCCAGCAAATCCGGGACTAGCGGATCAGGGGAGCTGTTTTTT
CDR3 protein: CASKSGTSGSGELFF
D gene: TRBD2
CDR3 length: 15
clone size: -
J gene: TRBJ2-2
V gene: TRBV6-5

CDR3 DNA: TGTGCCAGTAAGACAGGGGGTCAAGAGACCCAGTACTTC
CDR3 protein: CASKTGGQETQYF
D gene: TRBD1
CDR3 length: 13
clone size: -
J gene: TRBJ2-5
V gene: TRBV19

CDR3 DNA: TGCAGCGTTTTGAGGCTTCCGAACACTGAAGCTTTCTTT
CDR3 protein: CSVLRLPNTEAFF
D gene: -
CDR3 length: 13
clone size: -
J gene: TRBJ1-1
V gene: TRBV29-1

CDR3 DNA: TGTGCCAGTAGTAAGAGGCCCGTCGGGAGTTTTGTGGACAACACCATATATTTT
CDR3 protein: CASSKRPVGSFVDNTIYF
D gene: -
CDR3 length: 18
clone size: -
J gene: TRBJ1-3
V gene: TRBV19

CDR3 DNA: TGTGCCAGCAGTGAGGGGCTCGGCAGGGTGACTGGCTACACCTTC
CDR3 protein: CASSEGLGRVTGYTF
D gene: -
CDR3 length: 15
clone size: once
J gene: TRBJ1-2
V gene: TRBV6-4

CDR3 DNA: TGTGCCAGCAGCCCCCCCACGGGAGGCAATCAGCCCCAGCATTTT
CDR3 protein: CASSPPTGGNQPQHF
D gene: -
CDR3 length: 15
clone size: once
J gene: TRBJ1-5
V gene: TRBV3-1/TRBV3-2

CDR3 DNA: TGTGCCAGTAGTCGCGGACTAGCGGGAGCATTTGGCGGGGAGCTGTTTTTT
CDR3 protein: CASSRGLAGAFGGELFF
D gene: TRBD2
CDR3 length: 17
clone size: few
J gene: TRBJ2-2
V gene: TRBV19

CDR3 DNA: TGTGCCAGCAGCTTGCTTACCGGGGACTATGGCTACACCTTC
CDR3 protein: CASSLLTGDYGYTF
D gene: -
CDR3 length: 14
clone size: -
J gene: TRBJ1-2
V gene: TRBV5-6

CDR3 DNA: TGTGCCAGCAGCTTACGCCCGGGACAGGGGGACCAAGAGACCCAGTACTTC
CDR3 protein: CASSLRPGQGDQETQYF
D gene: TRBD1
CDR3 length: 17
clone size: -
J gene: TRBJ2-5
V gene: TRBV7-2

CDR3 DNA: TGCAGCGTTGGGGGGGACAGGGGAAACACCATATATTTT
CDR3 protein: CSVGGDRGNTIYF
D gene: TRBD1
CDR3 length: 13
clone size: -
J gene: TRBJ1-3
V gene: TRBV29-1

CDR3 DNA: TGCGCCAGCAGCCTTCAGGAGGGTGGCTATGGCTACACCTTC
CDR3 protein: CASSLQEGGYGYTF
D gene: -
CDR3 length: 14
clone size: -
J gene: TRBJ1-2
V gene: TRBV5-1

CDR3 DNA: TGCAGCGTTGTGAAACAGTTGAACACTGAAGCTTTCTTT
CDR3 protein: CSVVKQLNTEAFF
D gene: -
CDR3 length: 13
clone size: -
J gene: TRBJ1-1
V gene: TRBV29-1

CDR3 DNA: TGTGCCAGCAGCCAATATCGGACTAGCGGGGAGGTCAATGAGCAGTTCTTC
CDR3 protein: CASSQYRTSGEVNEQFF
D gene: TRBD2
CDR3 length: 17
clone size: -
J gene: TRBJ2-1
V gene: TRBV13

CDR3 DNA: TGCGCCAGCAGTGAGGGAGGAGAGCAGTACTTC
CDR3 protein: CASSEGGEQYF
D gene: -
CDR3 length: 11
clone size: -
J gene: TRBJ2-7
V gene: TRBV10-2

CDR3 DNA: TGTGCTAGTGCCTTTTCTAGCTGGAACACTGAAGCTTTCTTT
CDR3 protein: CASAFSSWNTEAFF
D gene: -
CDR3 length: 14
clone size: -
J gene: TRBJ1-1
V gene: TRBV12-5

CDR3 DNA: TGTGCCAGCAGCCAACAGGGGTGGGACACCATATATTTT
CDR3 protein: CASSQQGWDTIYF
D gene: -
CDR3 length: 13
clone size: -
J gene: TRBJ1-3
V gene: TRBV3-1/TRBV3-2

CDR3 DNA: TGTGCCAGCAGCGTAGGTGGACTAGCGGGGTACAATGAGCAGTTCTTC
CDR3 protein: CASSVGGLAGYNEQFF
D gene: TRBD2
CDR3 length: 16
clone size: -
J gene: TRBJ2-1
V gene: TRBV9

CDR3 DNA: TGTGCCAGCAGCCAACCCAGGGGGTTCGCCGGGGAGCTGTTTTTT
CDR3 protein: CASSQPRGFAGELFF
D gene: TRBD1
CDR3 length: 15
clone size: -
J gene: TRBJ2-2
V gene: TRBV14